The clone carrying this T cell receptor beta chain was counted only a few times. These data come from a study of early T cells in non-severe SARS-CoV-2 infection. V shed 7 bases and J 2 bases; nucleotides not matched to a gene: 7. There are 16 residues in the CDR3. Germline CDR1 reads SGHTA; CDR2 reads FQGNSA. TCRdb passed the 5' RACE reads through MiXCR, listing each CDR3 protein once. The sample contains around 59,000 distinct CDR3 sequences, just under 9% of which appear only once. The sample comprised whole blood. The receptor was isolated from an adult who was a healthcare worker with PCR-confirmed SARS-CoV-2 infection or an uninfected control (not recorded which). The chain has TRBV7-2 and TRBJ2-1; 11 nucleotides match TRBD1. CDR3 region: CASTKGQGVAYNEQFF. The CDR3, as DNA: TGTGCCAGCACCAAGGGACAGGGGGTAGCCTACAATGAGCAGTTCTTC.